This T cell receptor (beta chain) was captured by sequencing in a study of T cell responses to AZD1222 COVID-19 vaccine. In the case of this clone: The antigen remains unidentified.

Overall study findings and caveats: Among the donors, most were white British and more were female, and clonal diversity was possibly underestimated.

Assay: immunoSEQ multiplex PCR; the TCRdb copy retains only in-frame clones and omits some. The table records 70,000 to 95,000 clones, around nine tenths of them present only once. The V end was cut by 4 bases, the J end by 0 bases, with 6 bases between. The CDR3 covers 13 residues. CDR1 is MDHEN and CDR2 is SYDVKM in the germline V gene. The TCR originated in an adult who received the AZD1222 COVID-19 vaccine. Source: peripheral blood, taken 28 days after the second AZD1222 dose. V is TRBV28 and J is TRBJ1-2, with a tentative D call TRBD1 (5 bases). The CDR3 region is CASSWGSNYGYTF. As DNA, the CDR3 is TGTGCCAGCAGTTGGGGGTCTAACTATGGCTACACCTTC.